The 31 T cell receptor beta chains below were found in one sample sequenced in a study of blood T cell repertoires in COVID-19 (dated by TCRdb to about 2020). The method was the immunoSEQ multiplex PCR assay. In TCRdb, the immuneACCESS table is reduced to in-frame sequences with V and J assigned. These tables do not hold every clone; where another copy was compared, an unresolved V gene accounts for under half, and the others remain unexplained. A total of tens of thousands of clones appear in this sample, roughly 90% of them only once. Around 1.2% of the sample rests with the top ten. The material sequenced was peripheral blood. These receptors originate from a woman in her sixties or seventies with acute or convalescent COVID-19.

The chain combines TRBV11-2 with TRBJ1-6; D perhaps matches TRBD1 (6 bases). Germline V CDR1 and CDR2: SGHAT, FQNNGV. CDR3 length: 15 residues. V was clipped by 7 bases and J by 3 bases, with 13 bases between them. CDR3 protein: CASTQQGFYNSPLHF. Here the CDR3 DNA reads TGTGCCAGCACACAACAGGGTTTCTATAATTCACCCCTCCACTTT. The variable domain in full, with the rest retrieved from reference TRBV11-2 and TRBJ1-6, is EAGVAQSPRYKIIEKRQSVAFWCNPISGHATLYWYQQILGQGPKLLIQFQNNGVVDDSQLPKDRFSAERLKGVDSTLKIQPAKLEDSAVYLCASTQQGFYNSPLHFGNGTRLTVT.

This clone is a singleton in its sample. The rearrangement uses TRBV3-1 (or the pseudogene TRBV3-2) and TRBJ1-2; no clear D gene. The CDR3 sequence is 12 residues long. The V gene lost 2 bases and the J gene lost 4 bases, with 5 bases spanning the gap. Germline-derived CDR1 and CDR2 are LGHDT and YNNKEL (reference sequence). The CDR3 nucleotides are TGTGCCAGCAGCCAACGGAGCTATGGCTACACCTTC. This encodes CASSQRSYGYTF.

This clone was seen a handful of times. Additional DNA sequences in this sample encode the identical CDR3. This rearrangement joins TRBV6-5 to TRBJ1-1; 9 bases match TRBD1. This CDR3 spans 15 amino acids. J gave up 1 base and V 7 bases, and 7 bases lay outside the gene matches. Germline assignment: CDR1 MNHEY and CDR2 SVGAGI. The CDR3 loop is CASNPRGQGNTEAFF. The CDR3 nucleotides are TGTGCCAGCAACCCAAGGGGACAGGGGAACACTGAAGCTTTCTTT.

This chain connects TRBV28 to TRBJ1-4; 9 bases map to TRBD1. Germline CDR1 and CDR2: MDHEN and SYDVKM. With V trimmed by 4 bases and J by 7 bases, 13 bases remained unmatched. CDR3 length: 17 amino acids. The CDR3 region has the DNA TGTGCCAGCAGTTATCCGGGACAGGGCGGACGAAGTGAAAAACTGTTTTTT. Encoded protein: CASSYPGQGGRSEKLFF.

The chain combines TRBV29-1 with TRBJ1-1; tentative D call: TRBD1 (5 bases). CDR3 length: 15 residues. Trimming removed 1 base from V and 0 bases from J, with 12 bases in between. Germline assignment: CDR1 SQVTM and CDR2 ANQGSEA. The CDR3 sequence: CSVEAGQGMNTEAFF. The CDR3, as DNA: TGCAGCGTTGAAGCCGGCCAGGGTATGAACACTGAAGCTTTCTTT.

The V call is TRBV4-1, the J call TRBJ1-1, with TRBD1 identical over 7 bases. Germline V gene sequence: CDR1 MGHRA, CDR2 YSYEKL. The V and J ends lost 4 bases and 7 bases, in that order; junction bases with no gene match: 6. The length of the CDR3 is 13 residues. In nucleotides, the CDR3 is TGCGCCAGCAGCCTCAGACAGGGCGATGAAGCTTTCTTT. As protein: CASSLRQGDEAFF.

This rearrangement joins TRBV9 to TRBJ2-5; TRBD1 agrees at 12 bases. The CDR3 extends over 15 amino acids. Germline loops: CDR1 SGDLS, CDR2 YYNGEE. V was pared by 4 bases and J by 4 bases, with 5 bases of the junction left unmatched. Written as DNA, the CDR3 is TGTGCCAGCAGCCAGGGACAGGGGGCAAGAGAGACCCAGTACTTC. Protein: CASSQGQGARETQYF.

The J gene is TRBJ2-7, the V gene TRBV20-1; the match to TRBD2 covers 7 bases. CDR1 DFQATT and CDR2 SNEGSKA come from the germline V gene (reference sequence). The CDR3 length is 11 residues. The CDR3 reads CSAREAAGVLV. CDR3 nucleotides: TGCAGTGCTAGAGAGGCGGCGGGGGTCCTAGTC.

The chain carries TRBV12-3 or TRBV12-4 and TRBJ1-2; 9 nucleotides match TRBD1. V was pared by 6 bases and J by 4 bases, with 3 bases of the junction left unmatched. This CDR3 has 13 residues. The CDR3 DNA reads as TGTGCCAGCAGGCGGGACAGGGTCTATGGCTACACCTTC. Protein sequence: CASRRDRVYGYTF.

The rearrangement links TRBV6-1 to TRBJ1-1; 7 bases line up with TRBD1. Germline assignment: CDR1 MNHNS and CDR2 SASEGT. The CDR3 has 13 amino acids. V dropped 0 bases and J dropped 10; count of bases not matched to a gene: 5. CDR3 sequence reads: CASSEAPRQGAFF. The CDR3 nucleotides are TGTGCCAGCAGTGAAGCCCCAAGACAGGGAGCTTTCTTT.

The chain carries TRBV27 and TRBJ2-4; TRBD2 matches at 7 bases. In germline, CDR1 is MNHEY, CDR2 SMNVEV (reference sequence). With V trimmed by 6 bases and J by 4 bases, 6 bases remained unmatched. The length of the CDR3 is 14 residues. Written as DNA, the CDR3 is TGTGCCAGCAGACGTTGGGGGGGAAAAAACATTCAGTACTTC. Protein sequence: CASRRWGGKNIQYF.

The rearrangement links TRBV28 to TRBJ2-2; D is undetermined. V gave up 3 bases and J gave up 3 bases, with 8 bases separating them. Germline assignment: CDR1 MDHEN and CDR2 SYDVKM. The length of the CDR3 is 14 residues. The CDR3 loop is CASSFITDTGELFF. In DNA, the CDR3 is TGTGCCAGCAGTTTCATTACGGACACCGGGGAGCTGTTTTTT.

This clone was detected only once. The chain employs TRBV7-8 and TRBJ2-1, with 12 bases that match TRBD1. Germline assignment: CDR1 SGHVS and CDR2 FQNEAQ. J gave up 6 bases and V 5 bases, and 5 bases lay outside the gene matches. CDR3 length: 15 residues. CDR3 protein: CASSLGTGGINEQFF. The CDR3 DNA reads TGTGCCAGCAGCCTCGGGACAGGGGGCATCAATGAGCAGTTCTTC.

The rearrangement uses TRBV5-1 and TRBJ2-3; 8 bases match TRBD1. V shed 5 bases, J shed 5 bases, and the junction held 7 bases outside the gene matches. Germline CDR1 reads SGHRS; CDR2 reads YFSETQ. CDR3 length equals 14 residues. The CDR3 coding sequence is TGCGCCAGCAGTAGGACAGGGATGGAAGATACGCAGTATTTT. Protein product: CASSRTGMEDTQYF.

On this clone itself: This sample includes further DNA sequences coding for the same CDR3. The rearrangement uses TRBV5-1 and TRBJ2-5; TRBD1 might be the D (6 bases). Trimming pared 0 bases from V and 5 bases from J, leaving 11 bases between. The germline V gene encodes CDR1 SGHRS and CDR2 YFSETQ. This CDR3 has 14 amino acids. The CDR3 DNA reads as TGCGCCAGCAGCTTGGGGGGGCCCGGGGAGACCCAGTACTTC. Residues: CASSLGGPGETQYF.

The V gene is TRBV10-3, the J gene TRBJ1-6; 9 positions match TRBD1. Germline CDR1 ENHRY, CDR2 SYGVKD. This CDR3 spans 17 amino acids. Trimming at V came to 0 bases and at J to 9 bases, leaving 9 bases not matched to a gene. CDR3 residues: CAISESGVRDRASPLHF. Here the CDR3 DNA reads TGTGCCATCAGTGAGTCGGGGGTCCGGGACAGGGCTTCACCCCTCCACTTT.

The chain links TRBV12-3 or TRBV12-4 to TRBJ1-2, with D possibly TRBD1 on 5 matching bases. The germline V and J ends were trimmed by 7 bases and 6 bases, with 15 bases remaining between them. The length of the CDR3 is 13 residues. The CDR3 region has the DNA TGTGCCAGCACCGAGTGGGGGGAGAATGGCTACACCTTC. Translating it yields CASTEWGENGYTF.

The V and J genes are TRBV5-6 and TRBJ2-3, with a weak D call TRBD2 (6 bases). V lost 4 bases, J lost 3 bases, and 15 bases lay in between. This CDR3 contains 15 residues. CDR1 SGHDT and CDR2 YYEEEE come from the germline V gene. The CDR3 sequence is CASSPLGEATDTQYF. The CDR3 DNA sequence: TGTGCCAGCAGCCCTCTCGGGGAGGCGACAGATACGCAGTATTTT.

The chain couples TRBV29-1 to TRBJ1-5; no clear D gene. Trimming removed 1 base at V and 0 bases at J, with 10 bases between. Germline CDR1 and CDR2: SQVTM and ANQGSEA. The CDR3 totals 15 residues. CDR3 sequence: CSVEGGGYSNQPQHF. DNA for the CDR3: TGCAGCGTTGAAGGTGGAGGGTATAGCAATCAGCCCCAGCATTTT.

The rearrangement joins TRBV7-3 to TRBJ2-6; no definite D call. Deletions cut 4 bases from V and 2 bases from J, with 3 bases between. Germline CDR1 and CDR2: SGHTA and FQGTGA. The CDR3 is 13 residues long. CDR3 protein: CASSSPGANVLTF. The CDR3 DNA sequence: TGTGCCAGCAGCTCTCCTGGGGCCAACGTCCTGACTTTC.

The V and J genes are TRBV29-1 and TRBJ2-7; the D is unclear. The CDR3 is 12 amino acids. V gave up 1 base and J gave up 2 bases, with 6 bases separating them. Germline V gives CDR1 SQVTM, CDR2 ANQGSEA. The CDR3 DNA follows: TGCAGCGTTGAAGGGCAGGCCTACGAGCAGTACGTC. Its translation is CSVEGQAYEQYV.

This clone turned up a few times. The chain employs TRBV30 and TRBJ1-2; TRBD1 aligns across 9 bases. J was trimmed by 4 bases and V by 0 bases; bases with no gene match: 9. The CDR3 runs 16 residues. Germline-derived CDR1 and CDR2 are GTSNPN and SVGIG (reference sequence). CDR3 sequence reads: CAWSVLPGTGRYGYTF. The CDR3 DNA is TGTGCCTGGAGTGTACTTCCCGGGACAGGGCGCTATGGCTACACCTTC.

The chain has TRBV7-2 and TRBJ2-2; D possibly corresponds to TRBD2 (7 bases). Germline values: CDR1 SGHTA, CDR2 FQGNSA. V was trimmed by 0 bases and J by 4 bases, leaving 12 bases between them. The CDR3 extends over 16 amino acids. The CDR3 DNA reads TGTGCCAGCAGCTTAGCCAGGGGAGGGGGCACCGGGGAGCTGTTTTTT. Protein: CASSLARGGGTGELFF.

The rearrangement joins TRBV4-3 to TRBJ2-5; 9 nucleotides agree with TRBD2. The CDR3 loop spans 15 amino acids. Germline CDR1 reads LGHNA; CDR2 reads YSLEER. After removal of 3 bases from V and 3 bases from J, the junction contained 5 bases not matched to a gene. The CDR3 spells CASSQIAGAEETQYF. In nucleotides, the CDR3 is TGCGCCAGCAGCCAGATAGCGGGAGCGGAAGAGACCCAGTACTTC.

This chain links TRBV7-3 with TRBJ2-1; D may be TRBD2 (6 bases). The germline V gene has CDR1 SGHTA and CDR2 FQGTGA. The CDR3 consists of 16 residues. V lost 1 base to trimming and J lost 1 base, with 11 bases between them. The chain's CDR3 is CASSLNGAGSYNEQFF. The CDR3 DNA is TGTGCCAGCAGCTTAAACGGGGCGGGATCCTACAATGAGCAGTTCTTC.

The V gene is TRBV7-2, the J gene TRBJ2-3; D is possibly TRBD1 (6 bases). Looked up from germline, CDR1 is SGHTA and CDR2 is FQGNSA. The V gene lost 4 bases and the J gene lost 6 bases, with 20 bases spanning the gap. This CDR3 has 16 amino acids. The CDR3: CASSSRSRGEGDTQYF. The CDR3 DNA reads as TGTGCCAGCAGCTCCCGTTCCAGGGGAGAAGGGGATACGCAGTATTTT. The whole variable domain, remainder taken from reference TRBV7-2 and TRBJ2-3, is GAGVSQSPSNKVTEKGKDVELRCDPISGHTALYWYRQSLGQGLEFLIYFQGNSAPDKSGLPSDRFSAERTGGSVSTLTIQRTQQEDSAVYLCASSSRSRGEGDTQYFGPGTRLTVL.

The J gene is TRBJ2-2, the V gene TRBV5-1, with a possible D match to TRBD1 (6 bases). Looked up from germline, CDR1 is SGHRS and CDR2 is YFSETQ. The CDR3 loop spans 14 amino acids. V dropped 4 bases and J dropped 10 bases, with 17 bases sitting between them. CDR3 nucleotides: TGCGCCAGCAGCGGGGGACACCGTCCCCAGGAGCTGTTTTTT. Protein sequence: CASSGGHRPQELFF.

About this clone: At one of its ends the junction is not consistent with the germline gene, which may arise from a read error. The chain employs TRBV5-4 and TRBJ1-2; D is perhaps TRBD1 (6 bases). The CDR3 has 15 residues. Germline CDR1 reads SGHNT; CDR2 reads YYREEE (reference sequence). The CDR3 DNA reads TGTGCCAGCAGGTTGGGTCCCGGGACAAAAAATGGCTACACCTTC. Its translation: CASRLGPGTKNGYTF.

The V and J genes are TRBV7-9 and TRBJ1-3, with D perhaps matching TRBD1 (5 bases). With 5 bases removed from V and 0 bases from J, the gap between germline ends came to 14 bases. The CDR3 runs to 16 residues. Looked up from germline, CDR1 is SEHNR and CDR2 is FQNEAQ (reference sequence). CDR3 residues: CASSPQQVTSGNTIYF. The CDR3 nucleotides read TGTGCCAGCAGCCCGCAACAGGTGACCTCTGGAAACACCATATATTTT.

The chain combines TRBV5-6 with TRBJ1-1; D uncertain. Looked up from germline, CDR1 is SGHDT and CDR2 is YYEEEE. This CDR3 spans 13 amino acids. Trimming shortened V by 4 bases and J by 3 bases, and 10 bases separated the two germline ends. This chain's CDR3 is CASSQSLDTEAFF. The DNA of the CDR3 is TGTGCCAGCAGCCAGTCCCTGGACACTGAAGCTTTCTTT.

The chain is built from TRBV4-1 and TRBJ2-1; 10 nucleotides line up with TRBD1. J gave up 9 bases and V 3 bases, and 11 bases lay outside the gene matches. This CDR3 spans 16 amino acids. Germline CDR1 MGHRA, CDR2 YSYEKL. This chain's CDR3 is CASSQSPGQGSGEQFF. As DNA, the CDR3 is TGCGCCAGCAGCCAGTCCCCGGGACAGGGGTCAGGTGAGCAGTTCTTC.